The rows below give T cell receptor beta chains drawn from one sample of a study of T-cell reconstitution after alpha-beta-depleted transplantation in children. TCRdb passed the PCR reads through MiXCR, listing each CDR3 protein once. The sample lists 600,000 to 700,000 distinct CDR3 sequences, 15% to 20% occurring once. The specimen comprised PBMCs from the stem cell graft donor, sampled from the stem cell graft. The receptors here all came from a human donor who donated a stem cell graft to a child with acute myeloid leukemia. Both conserved end residues are part of each CDR3. A D gene is named only where the DNA matches it firmly. Size is stated for part of the rows, as once, few or many counts, or as a class when the clone is expanded.

V	size	D	J	CDR3	DNA
TRBV19	-	TRBD1	TRBJ2-1	CASSIFTGGSEQFF	TGTGCCAGTAGTATATTTACAGGGGGTAGTGAGCAGTTCTTC
TRBV5-1	few	-	TRBJ2-3	CASSLIAMLPGLQLPTDTQYF	TGCGCCAGCAGCTTGATCGCGATGCTACCGGGACTCCAACTTCCCACAGATACGCAGTATTTT
TRBV15	few	-	TRBJ2-7	CATSRERDYEQYF	TGTGCCACCAGCAGAGAGAGGGACTACGAGCAGTACTTC
TRBV29-1	many	-	TRBJ2-1	CSVDGGSYNEQFF	TGCAGCGTTGACGGGGGATCCTACAATGAGCAGTTCTTC
TRBV29-1	-	-	TRBJ2-2	CSVEVGFSTGELFF	TGCAGCGTTGAAGTAGGGTTCTCTACCGGGGAGCTGTTTTTT
TRBV11-2	-	-	TRBJ2-1	CASSFGVGISYNEQFF	TGTGCCAGCAGCTTCGGCGTGGGAATCTCCTACAATGAGCAGTTCTTC
TRBV7-3	-	-	TRBJ2-1	CASSPRAFSSYNEQFF	TGTGCCAGCAGCCCCCGGGCCTTTAGCTCCTACAATGAGCAGTTCTTC
TRBV7-2	many	-	TRBJ1-5	CASKGTADQPQHF	TGTGCCAGCAAAGGGACGGCCGATCAGCCCCAGCATTTT
TRBV20-1	-	-	TRBJ2-7	CSYRGAYEQYF	TGCAGTTATAGGGGGGCCTACGAGCAGTACTTC
TRBV30	-	TRBD1	TRBJ2-5	CAWRQTGGGETQYF	TGTGCCTGGAGACAAACAGGGGGCGGAGAGACCCAGTACTTC
TRBV7-2	many	TRBD2	TRBJ2-1	CASSSGGGVQGEQFF	TGTGCCAGCAGCTCGGGGGGAGGGGTTCAGGGTGAGCAGTTCTTC
TRBV5-6	-	-	TRBJ2-1	CASSHERGDYNEQFF	TGTGCCAGCAGCCACGAGAGGGGGGACTACAATGAGCAGTTCTTC
TRBV6-2/TRBV6-3	-	-	TRBJ2-2	CASRPGRWTGELFF	TGTGCCAGCAGACCAGGGAGGTGGACCGGGGAGCTGTTTTTT
TRBV10-3	many	-	TRBJ1-2	CAIRDATGTANYGYTF	TGTGCCATCAGAGATGCCACCGGGACCGCCAACTATGGCTACACCTTC
TRBV7-9	-	-	TRBJ2-1	CASSGSGHSYNEQFF	TGTGCCAGCAGCGGGTCGGGTCACTCCTACAATGAGCAGTTCTTC
TRBV6-5	many	TRBD1	TRBJ2-7	CASSYAGQGFYEQYF	TGTGCCAGCAGTTACGCAGGACAGGGCTTTTACGAGCAGTACTTC
TRBV4-3	-	-	TRBJ2-3	CASSSQGNRHTQYF	TGCGCCAGCAGTTCACAGGGAAATCGACATACGCAGTATTTT
TRBV6-1	few	-	TRBJ1-2	CASGRGANYYGYTF	TGTGCCAGCGGCCGGGGGGCCAATTATTATGGCTACACCTTC
TRBV7-6	-	-	TRBJ1-2	CASSLGQADYTF	TGTGCCAGCAGCTTAGGACAGGCTGACTACACCTTC
TRBV30	-	-	TRBJ1-1	CAWRQRVDTEAFF	TGTGCCTGGAGGCAGCGGGTTGACACTGAAGCTTTCTTT
TRBV4-1	few	-	TRBJ2-5	CASSQDWTDVPRTQYF	TGCGCCAGCAGCCAAGATTGGACGGACGTCCCAAGGACCCAGTACTTC
TRBV29-1	many	TRBD1	TRBJ2-1	CSVPDRGNGNEQFF	TGCAGCGTTCCCGACAGGGGGAATGGCAATGAGCAGTTCTTC
TRBV14	-	-	TRBJ1-1	CASSQDMADEAFF	TGTGCCAGCAGCCAAGATATGGCAGATGAAGCTTTCTTT
TRBV5-1	few	-	TRBJ2-2	CASSYGQNTGELFF	TGCGCCAGCAGCTACGGACAGAACACCGGGGAGCTGTTTTTT
TRBV6-5	many	TRBD1	TRBJ1-1	CASSYVNRQGRPEAFF	TGTGCCAGCAGTTACGTCAACCGACAGGGAAGGCCTGAAGCTTTCTTT
TRBV7-2	many	-	TRBJ2-7	CASSLYGTWQTYEQYF	TGTGCCAGCAGCTTATATGGTACCTGGCAAACCTACGAGCAGTACTTC
TRBV24-1	few	-	TRBJ2-7	CATGAGDRTYEQYF	TGTGCCACCGGGGCGGGGGACAGAACCTACGAGCAGTACTTC